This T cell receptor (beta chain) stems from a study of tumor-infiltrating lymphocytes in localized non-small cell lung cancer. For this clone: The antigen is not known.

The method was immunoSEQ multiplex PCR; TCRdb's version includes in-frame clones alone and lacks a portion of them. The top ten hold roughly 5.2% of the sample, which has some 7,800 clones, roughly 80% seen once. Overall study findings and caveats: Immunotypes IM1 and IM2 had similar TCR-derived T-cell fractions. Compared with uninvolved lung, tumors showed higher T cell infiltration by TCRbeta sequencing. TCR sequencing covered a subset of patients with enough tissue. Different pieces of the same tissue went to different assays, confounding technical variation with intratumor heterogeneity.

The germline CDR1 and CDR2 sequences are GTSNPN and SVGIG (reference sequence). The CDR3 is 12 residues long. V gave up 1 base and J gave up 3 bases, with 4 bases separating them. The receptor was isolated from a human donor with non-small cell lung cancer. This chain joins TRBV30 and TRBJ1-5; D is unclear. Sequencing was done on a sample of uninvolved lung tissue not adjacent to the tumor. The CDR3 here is CAWSGPNQPQHF. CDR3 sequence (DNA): TGTGCCTGGAGTGGTCCCAATCAGCCCCAGCATTTT.